This T cell receptor (beta chain) was profiled in a study of blood T cell repertoires in COVID-19. CDR3 length: 15 amino acids. The V gene's germline CDR1 is LGHNA and CDR2 YNFKEQ. The germline V and J ends were trimmed by 0 bases and 5 bases, with 14 bases remaining between them. The data were produced by immunoSEQ multiplex PCR, yet TCRdb's version contains in-frame clones alone and is incomplete. The repertoire has about 240,000 clones, nearly 95% of them found once; the top ten carry more than 0.65%. Patients of the Seattle cohort, enrolled during active infection, were followed longitudinally. The clonotype comes from a man aged 25-40 years with COVID-19, enrolled during active disease. Sequenced input: peripheral blood. J is TRBJ2-7 and V is TRBV4-2; D gene ambiguous. CDR3 coding DNA: TGTGCCAGCAGCCAAGATGCTAGGCTGACGGACGAGCAGTACTTC. This sequence encodes CASSQDARLTDEQYF.